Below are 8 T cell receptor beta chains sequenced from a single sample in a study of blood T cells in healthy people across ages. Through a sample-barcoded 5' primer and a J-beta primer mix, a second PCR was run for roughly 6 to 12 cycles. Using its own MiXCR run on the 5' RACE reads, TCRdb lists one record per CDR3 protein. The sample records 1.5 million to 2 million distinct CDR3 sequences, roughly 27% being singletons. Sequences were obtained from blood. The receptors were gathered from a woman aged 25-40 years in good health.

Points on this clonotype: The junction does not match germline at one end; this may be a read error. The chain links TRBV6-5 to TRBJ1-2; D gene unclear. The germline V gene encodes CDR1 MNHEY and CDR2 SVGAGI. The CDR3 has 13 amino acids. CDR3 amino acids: CASRSTLNHGYTF. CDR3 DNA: TGTGCCAGCAGGTCTACTCTTAACCATGGCTACACCTTC.

DNA of the CDR3: TGCAGTGCTAGAGATCGGGCAGGACAGTTCATTTCGGAAAAACTGTTTTTT. Protein: CSARDRAGQFISEKLFF. The chain employs TRBV20-1 and TRBJ1-4; a weak D match, TRBD1 (6 bases). This CDR3 contains 17 residues. Germline CDR1 reads DFQATT; CDR2 reads SNEGSKA (reference sequence). Trimming removed 0 bases from V and 8 bases from J, with 22 bases in between.

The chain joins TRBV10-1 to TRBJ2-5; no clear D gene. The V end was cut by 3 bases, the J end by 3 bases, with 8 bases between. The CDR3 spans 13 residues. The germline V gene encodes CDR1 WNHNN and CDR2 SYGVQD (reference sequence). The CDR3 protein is CASSERLEETQYF. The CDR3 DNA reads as TGCGCCAGCAGTGAACGTCTGGAAGAGACCCAGTACTTC.

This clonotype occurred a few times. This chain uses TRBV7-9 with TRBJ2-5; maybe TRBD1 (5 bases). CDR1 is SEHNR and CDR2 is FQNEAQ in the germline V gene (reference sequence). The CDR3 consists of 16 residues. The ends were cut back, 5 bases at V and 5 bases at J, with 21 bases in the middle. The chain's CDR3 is CASSTPKGAVMETQYF. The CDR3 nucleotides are TGTGCCAGCAGCACCCCTAAAGGGGCTGTGATGGAGACCCAGTACTTC.

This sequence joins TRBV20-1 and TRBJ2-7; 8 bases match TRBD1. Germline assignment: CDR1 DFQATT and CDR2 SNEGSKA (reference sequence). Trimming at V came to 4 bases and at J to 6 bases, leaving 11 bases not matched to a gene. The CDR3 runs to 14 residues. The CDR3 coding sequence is TGCAGTGCTACCCAAGACAGGGGTGCACGCGAGCAGTACGTC. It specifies CSATQDRGAREQYV.

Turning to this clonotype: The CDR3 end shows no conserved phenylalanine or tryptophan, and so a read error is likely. CDR3 loop: CASSFGAYEQYL. The CDR3 nucleotides read TGTGCCAGCAGTTTCGGCGCATACGAGCAGTACTTG. This chain connects TRBV12-3 or TRBV12-4 to TRBJ2-7; no clear D. Trimming cost V 3 bases and J 4 bases, with 7 bases left between them. CDR3 length: 12 residues.

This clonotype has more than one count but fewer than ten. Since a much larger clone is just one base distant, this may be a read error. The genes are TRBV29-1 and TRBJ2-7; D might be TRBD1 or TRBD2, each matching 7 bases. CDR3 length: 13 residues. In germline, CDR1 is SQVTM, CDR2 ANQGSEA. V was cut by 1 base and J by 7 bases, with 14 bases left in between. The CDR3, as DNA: TGCAGCGTTGAAGGTCAGGGGGGGAATGAGCAGTACTTC. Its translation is CSVEGQGGNEQYF.

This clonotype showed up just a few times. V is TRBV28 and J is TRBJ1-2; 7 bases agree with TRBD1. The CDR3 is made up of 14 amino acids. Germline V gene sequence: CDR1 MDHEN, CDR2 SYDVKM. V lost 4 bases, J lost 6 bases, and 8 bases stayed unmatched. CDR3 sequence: CASSSQGYPDGYTF. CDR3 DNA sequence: TGTGCCAGCAGTTCACAGGGGTATCCTGATGGCTACACCTTC.